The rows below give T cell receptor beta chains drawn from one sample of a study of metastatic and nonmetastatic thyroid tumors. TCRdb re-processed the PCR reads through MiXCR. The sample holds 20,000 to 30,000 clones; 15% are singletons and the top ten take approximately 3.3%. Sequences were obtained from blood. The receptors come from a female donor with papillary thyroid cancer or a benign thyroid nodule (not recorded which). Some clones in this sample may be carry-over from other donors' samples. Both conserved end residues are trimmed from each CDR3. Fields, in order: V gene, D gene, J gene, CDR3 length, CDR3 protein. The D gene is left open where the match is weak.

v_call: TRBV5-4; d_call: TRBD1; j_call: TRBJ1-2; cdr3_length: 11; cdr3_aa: ASSPGGFEGYT
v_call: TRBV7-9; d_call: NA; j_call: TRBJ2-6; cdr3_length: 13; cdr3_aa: ASYDLGSGANVLT
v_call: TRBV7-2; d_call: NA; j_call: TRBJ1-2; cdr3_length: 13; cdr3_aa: ASSPTGSVSYGYT
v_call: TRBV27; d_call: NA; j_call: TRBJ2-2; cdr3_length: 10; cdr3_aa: ASSPNTGELF
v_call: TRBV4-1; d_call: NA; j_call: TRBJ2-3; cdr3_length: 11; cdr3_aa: ASIRRAVDTQY
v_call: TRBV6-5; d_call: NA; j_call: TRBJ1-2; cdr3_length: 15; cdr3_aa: ASSYSFPPAENGGYT
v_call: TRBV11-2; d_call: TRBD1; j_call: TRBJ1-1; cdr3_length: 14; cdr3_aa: ASSLVGTGRNTEAF
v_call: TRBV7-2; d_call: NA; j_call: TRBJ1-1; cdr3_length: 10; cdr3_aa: ASSPPPGGAF
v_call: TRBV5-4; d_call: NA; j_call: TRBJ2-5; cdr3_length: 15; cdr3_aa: ASSHLGGAALGETQY
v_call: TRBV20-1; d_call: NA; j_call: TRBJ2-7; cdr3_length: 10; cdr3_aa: IATAGDYEQY
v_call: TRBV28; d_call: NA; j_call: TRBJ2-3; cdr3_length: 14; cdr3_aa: ASSPSFLPSTDTQY
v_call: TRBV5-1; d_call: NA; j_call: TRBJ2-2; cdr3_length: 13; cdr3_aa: ASSLLGVYTGELF
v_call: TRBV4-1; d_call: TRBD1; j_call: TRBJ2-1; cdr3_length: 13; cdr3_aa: ASSQTPGTGEVQF
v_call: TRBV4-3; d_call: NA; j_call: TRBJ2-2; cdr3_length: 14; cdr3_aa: ASSQDRLGGTGELF
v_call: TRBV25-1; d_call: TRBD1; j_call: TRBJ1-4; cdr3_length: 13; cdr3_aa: ASSDPGTGMEKLF
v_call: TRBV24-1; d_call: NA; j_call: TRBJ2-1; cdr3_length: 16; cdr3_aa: ATSDHRQSTSSYNEQF
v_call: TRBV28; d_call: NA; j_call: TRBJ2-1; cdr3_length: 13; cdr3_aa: ASSFAGAQGNEQF
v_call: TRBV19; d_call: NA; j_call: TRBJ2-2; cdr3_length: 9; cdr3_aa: ASGGAWELS
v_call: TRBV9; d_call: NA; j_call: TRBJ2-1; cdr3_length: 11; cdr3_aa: ASSPGDHNEQF
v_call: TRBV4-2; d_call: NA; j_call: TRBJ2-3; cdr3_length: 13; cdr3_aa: ASSQDFRRADTQY
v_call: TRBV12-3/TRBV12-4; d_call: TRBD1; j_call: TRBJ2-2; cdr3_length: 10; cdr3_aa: ASQQGPGELF
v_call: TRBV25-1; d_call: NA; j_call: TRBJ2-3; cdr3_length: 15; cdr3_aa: ASSGRMGSMSADTQY